The sample holds one count of the clone carrying this T cell receptor (beta chain). Antigen unknown. These data come from a study of cytomegalovirus exposure and HLA in healthy donors. The study's findings and limits: Productive rates of about 87% or about 30% were seen for most TCR beta V segments in an earlier analysis. Versus the approximately 720-donor mean, an Asian-associated ancestry cluster reportedly showed fewer N-insertions in a later analysis.

Germline CDR1 is SGHRS and CDR2 is YFSETQ. CDR3 size: 13 residues. V lost 4 bases and J lost 2; bases outside the gene matches: 2. The PCR made use of 60 Vbeta and 13 Jbeta primers. Measured with immunoSEQ multiplex PCR; TCRdb has only the in-frame clones, and not every one. The sample lists around 160,000 clones, roughly 88% occurring once. The specimen was PBMCs. This sequence originates from a woman aged 18-30 years in good health and CMV-seronegative. This rearrangement joins TRBV5-1 to TRBJ2-5; TRBD1 matches at 7 bases. The CDR3 coding sequence is TGCGCCAGCAGCCCGGGACAGCAAGAGACCCAGTACTTC. Translated, it gives CASSPGQQETQYF.